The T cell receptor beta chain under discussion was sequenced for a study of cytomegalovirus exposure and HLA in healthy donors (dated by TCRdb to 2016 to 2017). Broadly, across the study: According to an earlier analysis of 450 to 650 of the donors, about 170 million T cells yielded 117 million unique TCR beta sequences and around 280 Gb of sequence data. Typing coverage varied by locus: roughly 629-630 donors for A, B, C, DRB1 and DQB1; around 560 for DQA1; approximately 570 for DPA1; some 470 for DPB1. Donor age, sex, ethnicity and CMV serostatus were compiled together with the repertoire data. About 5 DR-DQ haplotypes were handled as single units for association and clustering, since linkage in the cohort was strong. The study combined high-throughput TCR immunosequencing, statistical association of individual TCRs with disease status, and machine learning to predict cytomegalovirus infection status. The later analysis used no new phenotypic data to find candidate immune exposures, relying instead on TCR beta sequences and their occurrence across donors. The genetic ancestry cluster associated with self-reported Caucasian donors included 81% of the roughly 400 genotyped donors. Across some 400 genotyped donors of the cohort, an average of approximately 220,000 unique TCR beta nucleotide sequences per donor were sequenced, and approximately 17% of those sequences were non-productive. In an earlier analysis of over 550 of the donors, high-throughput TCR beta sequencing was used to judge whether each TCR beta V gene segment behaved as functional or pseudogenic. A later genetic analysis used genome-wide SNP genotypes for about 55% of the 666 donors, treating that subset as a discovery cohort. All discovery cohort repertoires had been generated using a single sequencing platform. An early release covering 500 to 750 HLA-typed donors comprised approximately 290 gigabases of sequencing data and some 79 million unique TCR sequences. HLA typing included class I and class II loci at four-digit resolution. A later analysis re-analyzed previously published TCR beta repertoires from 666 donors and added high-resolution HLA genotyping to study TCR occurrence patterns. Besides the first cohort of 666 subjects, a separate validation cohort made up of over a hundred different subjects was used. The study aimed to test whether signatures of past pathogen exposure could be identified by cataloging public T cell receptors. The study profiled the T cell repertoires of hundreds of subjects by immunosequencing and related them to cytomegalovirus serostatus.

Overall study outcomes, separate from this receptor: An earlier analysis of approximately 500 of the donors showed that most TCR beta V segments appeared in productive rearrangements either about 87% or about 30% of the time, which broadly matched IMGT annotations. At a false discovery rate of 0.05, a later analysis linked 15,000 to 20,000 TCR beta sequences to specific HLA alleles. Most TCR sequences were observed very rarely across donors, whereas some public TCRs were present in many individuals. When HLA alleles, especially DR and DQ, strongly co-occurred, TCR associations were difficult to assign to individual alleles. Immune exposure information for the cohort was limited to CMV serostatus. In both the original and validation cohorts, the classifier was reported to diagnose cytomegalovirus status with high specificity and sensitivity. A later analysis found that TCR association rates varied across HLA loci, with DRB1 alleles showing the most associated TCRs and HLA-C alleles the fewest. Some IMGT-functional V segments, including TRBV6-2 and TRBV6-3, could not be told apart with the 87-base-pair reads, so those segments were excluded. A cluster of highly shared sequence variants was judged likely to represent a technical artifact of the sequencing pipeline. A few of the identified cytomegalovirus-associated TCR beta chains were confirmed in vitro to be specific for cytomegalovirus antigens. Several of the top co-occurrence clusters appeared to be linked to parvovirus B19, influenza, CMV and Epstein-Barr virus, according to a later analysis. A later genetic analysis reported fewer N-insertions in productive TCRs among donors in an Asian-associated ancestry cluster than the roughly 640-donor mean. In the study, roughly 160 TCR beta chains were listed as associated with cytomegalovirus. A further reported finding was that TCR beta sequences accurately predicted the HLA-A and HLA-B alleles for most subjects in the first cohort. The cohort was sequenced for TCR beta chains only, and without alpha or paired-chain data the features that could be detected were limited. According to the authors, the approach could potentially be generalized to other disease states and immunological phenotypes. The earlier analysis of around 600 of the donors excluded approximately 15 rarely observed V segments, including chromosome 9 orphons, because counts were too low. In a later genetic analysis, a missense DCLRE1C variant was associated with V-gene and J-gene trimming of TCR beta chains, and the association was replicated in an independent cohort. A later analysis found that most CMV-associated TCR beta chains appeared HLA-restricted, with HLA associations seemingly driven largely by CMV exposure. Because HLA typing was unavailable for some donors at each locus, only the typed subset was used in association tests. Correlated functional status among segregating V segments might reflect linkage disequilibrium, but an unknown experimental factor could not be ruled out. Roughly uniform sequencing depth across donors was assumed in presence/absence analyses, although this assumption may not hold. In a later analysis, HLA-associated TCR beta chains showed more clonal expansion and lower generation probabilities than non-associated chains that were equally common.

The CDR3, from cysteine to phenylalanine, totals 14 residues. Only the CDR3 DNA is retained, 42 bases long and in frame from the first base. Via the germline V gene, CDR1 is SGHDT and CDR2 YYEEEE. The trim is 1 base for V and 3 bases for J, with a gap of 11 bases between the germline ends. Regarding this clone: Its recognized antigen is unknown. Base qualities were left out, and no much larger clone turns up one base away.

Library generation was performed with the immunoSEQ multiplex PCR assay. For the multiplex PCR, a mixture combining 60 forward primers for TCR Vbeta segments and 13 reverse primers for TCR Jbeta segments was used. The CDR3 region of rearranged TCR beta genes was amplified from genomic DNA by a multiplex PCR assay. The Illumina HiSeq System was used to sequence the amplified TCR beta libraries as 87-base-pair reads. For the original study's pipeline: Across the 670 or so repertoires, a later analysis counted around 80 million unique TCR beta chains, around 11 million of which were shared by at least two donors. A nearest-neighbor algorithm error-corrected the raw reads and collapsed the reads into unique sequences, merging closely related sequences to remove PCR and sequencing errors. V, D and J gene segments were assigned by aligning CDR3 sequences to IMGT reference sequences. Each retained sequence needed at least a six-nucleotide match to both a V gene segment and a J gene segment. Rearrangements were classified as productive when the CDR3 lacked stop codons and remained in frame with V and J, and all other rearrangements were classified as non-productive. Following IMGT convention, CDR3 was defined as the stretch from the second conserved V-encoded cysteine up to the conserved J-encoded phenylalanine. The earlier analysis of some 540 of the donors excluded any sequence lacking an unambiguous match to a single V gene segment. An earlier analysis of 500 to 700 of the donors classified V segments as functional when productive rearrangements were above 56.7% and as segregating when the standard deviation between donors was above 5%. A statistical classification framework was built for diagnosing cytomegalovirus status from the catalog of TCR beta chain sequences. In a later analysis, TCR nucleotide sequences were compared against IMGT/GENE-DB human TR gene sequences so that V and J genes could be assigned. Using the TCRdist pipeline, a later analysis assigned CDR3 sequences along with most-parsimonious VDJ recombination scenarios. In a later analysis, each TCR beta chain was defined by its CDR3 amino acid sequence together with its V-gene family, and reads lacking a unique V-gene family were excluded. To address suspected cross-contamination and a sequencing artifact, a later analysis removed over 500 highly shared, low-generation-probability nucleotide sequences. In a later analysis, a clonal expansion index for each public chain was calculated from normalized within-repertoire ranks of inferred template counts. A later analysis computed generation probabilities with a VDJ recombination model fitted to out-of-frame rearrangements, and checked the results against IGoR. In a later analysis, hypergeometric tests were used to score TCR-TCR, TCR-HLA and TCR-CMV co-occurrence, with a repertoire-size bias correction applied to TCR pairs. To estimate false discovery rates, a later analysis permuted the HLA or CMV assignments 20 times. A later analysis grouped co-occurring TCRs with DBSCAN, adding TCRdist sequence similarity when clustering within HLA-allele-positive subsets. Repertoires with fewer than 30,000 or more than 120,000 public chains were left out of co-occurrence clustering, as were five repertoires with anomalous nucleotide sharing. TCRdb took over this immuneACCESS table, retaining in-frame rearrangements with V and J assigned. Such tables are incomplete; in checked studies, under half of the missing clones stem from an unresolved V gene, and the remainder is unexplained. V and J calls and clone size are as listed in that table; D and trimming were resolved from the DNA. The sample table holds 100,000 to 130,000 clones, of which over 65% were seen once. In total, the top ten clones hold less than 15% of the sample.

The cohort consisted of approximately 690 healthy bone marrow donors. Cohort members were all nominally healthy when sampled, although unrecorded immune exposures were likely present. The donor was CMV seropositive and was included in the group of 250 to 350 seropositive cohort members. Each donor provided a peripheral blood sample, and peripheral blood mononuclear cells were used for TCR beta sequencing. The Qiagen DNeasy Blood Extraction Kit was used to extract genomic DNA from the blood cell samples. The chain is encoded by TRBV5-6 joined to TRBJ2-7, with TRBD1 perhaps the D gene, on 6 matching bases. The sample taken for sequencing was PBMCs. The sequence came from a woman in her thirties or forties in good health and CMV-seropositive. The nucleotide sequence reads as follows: TGTGCCAGCAGCTTGATGCTAGGGGGCTACGAGCAGTACTTC. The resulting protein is CASSLMLGGYEQYF. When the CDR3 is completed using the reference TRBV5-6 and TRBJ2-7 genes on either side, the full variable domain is DAGVTQSPTHLIKTRGQQVTLRCSPKSGHDTVSWYQQALGQGPQFIFQYYEEEERQRGNFPDRFSGHQFPNYSSELNVNALLLGDSALYLCASSLMLGGYEQYFGPGTRLTVT.